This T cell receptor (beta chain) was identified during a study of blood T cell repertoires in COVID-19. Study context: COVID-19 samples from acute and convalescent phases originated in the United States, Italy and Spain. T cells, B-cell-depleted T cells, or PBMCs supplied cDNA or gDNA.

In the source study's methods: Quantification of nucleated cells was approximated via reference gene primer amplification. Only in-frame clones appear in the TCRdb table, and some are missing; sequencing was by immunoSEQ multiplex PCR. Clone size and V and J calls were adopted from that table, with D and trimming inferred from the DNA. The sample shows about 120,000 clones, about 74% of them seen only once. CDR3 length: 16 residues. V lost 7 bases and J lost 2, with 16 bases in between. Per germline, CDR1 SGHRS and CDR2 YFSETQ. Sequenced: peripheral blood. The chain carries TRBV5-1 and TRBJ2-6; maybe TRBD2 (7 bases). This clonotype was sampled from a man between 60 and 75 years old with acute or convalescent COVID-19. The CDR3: CASDTGRATGANVLTF. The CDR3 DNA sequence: TGCGCCAGCGATACAGGGAGGGCTACTGGGGCCAACGTCCTGACTTTC.